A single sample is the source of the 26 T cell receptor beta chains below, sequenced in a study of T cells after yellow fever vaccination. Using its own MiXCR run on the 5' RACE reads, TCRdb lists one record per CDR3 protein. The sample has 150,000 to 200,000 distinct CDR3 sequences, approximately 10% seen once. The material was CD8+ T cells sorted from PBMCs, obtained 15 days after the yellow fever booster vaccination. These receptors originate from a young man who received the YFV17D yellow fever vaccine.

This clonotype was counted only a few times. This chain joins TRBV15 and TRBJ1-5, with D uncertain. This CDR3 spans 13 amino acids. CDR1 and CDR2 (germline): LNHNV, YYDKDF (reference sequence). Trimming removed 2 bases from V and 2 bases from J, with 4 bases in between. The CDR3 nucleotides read TGTGCCACCAGCAGACGGGGCAATCAGCCCCAGCATTTT. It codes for CATSRRGNQPQHF. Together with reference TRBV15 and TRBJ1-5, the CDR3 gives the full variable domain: DAMVIQNPRYQVTQFGKPVTLSCSQTLNHNVMYWYQQKSSQAPKLLFHYYDKDFNNEADTPDNFQSRRPNTSFCFLDIRSPGLGDTAMYLCATSRRGNQPQHFGDGTRLSIL.

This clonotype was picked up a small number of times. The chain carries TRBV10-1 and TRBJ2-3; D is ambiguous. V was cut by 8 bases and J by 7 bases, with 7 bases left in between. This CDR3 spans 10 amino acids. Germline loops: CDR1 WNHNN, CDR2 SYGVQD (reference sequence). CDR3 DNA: TGCGCCAGCGGGCGGAATACGCAGTATTTT. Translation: CASGRNTQYF.

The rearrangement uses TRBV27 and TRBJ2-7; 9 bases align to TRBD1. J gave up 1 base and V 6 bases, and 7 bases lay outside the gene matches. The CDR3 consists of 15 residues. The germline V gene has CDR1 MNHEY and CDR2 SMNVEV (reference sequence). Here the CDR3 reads CASSPGQGSSYEQYV. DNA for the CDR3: TGTGCCAGCAGCCCGGGACAGGGTAGTTCCTACGAGCAGTACGTC.

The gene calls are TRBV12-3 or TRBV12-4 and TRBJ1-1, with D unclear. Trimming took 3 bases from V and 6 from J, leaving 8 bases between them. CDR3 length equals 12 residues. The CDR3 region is CASSFSVPEAFF. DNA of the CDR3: TGTGCCAGCAGTTTTTCGGTGCCTGAAGCTTTCTTT.

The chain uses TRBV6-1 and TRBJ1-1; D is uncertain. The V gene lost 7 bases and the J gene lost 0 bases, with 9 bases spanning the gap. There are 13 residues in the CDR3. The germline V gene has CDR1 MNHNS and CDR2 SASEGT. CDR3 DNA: TGTGCCAGCACAACGGGTTTGAACACTGAAGCTTTCTTT. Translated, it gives CASTTGLNTEAFF.

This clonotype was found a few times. CDR3 coding DNA: TGCAGTTCCCTCAGCGGCGGGACTAGCGGGGGGTCGGTAACAGATACGCAGTATTTT. Its translation is CSSLSGGTSGGSVTDTQYF. This chain joins TRBV20-1 and TRBJ2-3; 15 positions agree with TRBD2. Trimming at V came to 8 bases and at J to 3 bases, leaving 18 bases not matched to a gene. The CDR3 has 19 residues. The V gene's germline CDR1 is DFQATT and CDR2 SNEGSKA (reference sequence).

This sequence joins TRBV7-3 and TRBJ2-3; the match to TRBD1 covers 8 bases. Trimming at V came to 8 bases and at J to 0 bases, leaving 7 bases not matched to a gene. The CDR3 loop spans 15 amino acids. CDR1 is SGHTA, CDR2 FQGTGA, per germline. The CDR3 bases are TGTGCCAGCGGACAGGGTCCCCAAAGCACAGATACGCAGTATTTT. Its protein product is CASGQGPQSTDTQYF.

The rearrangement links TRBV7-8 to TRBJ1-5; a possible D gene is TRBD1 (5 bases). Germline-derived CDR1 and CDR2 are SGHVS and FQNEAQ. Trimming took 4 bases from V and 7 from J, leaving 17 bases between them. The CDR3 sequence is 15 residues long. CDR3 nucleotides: TGTGCCAGCAGCTCCCGCGGTGGGGCATGGCAGCCCCAGCATTTT. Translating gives CASSSRGGAWQPQHF.

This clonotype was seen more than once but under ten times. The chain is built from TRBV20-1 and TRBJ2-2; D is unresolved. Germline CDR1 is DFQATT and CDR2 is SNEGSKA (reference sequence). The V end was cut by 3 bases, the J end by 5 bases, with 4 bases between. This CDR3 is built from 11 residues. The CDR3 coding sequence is TGCAGTGCTAGTCGAACCGGGGAGCTGTTTTTT. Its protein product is CSASRTGELFF.

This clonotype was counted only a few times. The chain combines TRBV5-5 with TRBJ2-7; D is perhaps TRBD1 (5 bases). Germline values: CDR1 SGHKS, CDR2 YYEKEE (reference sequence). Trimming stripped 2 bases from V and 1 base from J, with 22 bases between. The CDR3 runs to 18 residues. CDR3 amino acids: CASSFVIWGRERSYEQYV. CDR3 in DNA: TGTGCCAGCAGCTTCGTCATCTGGGGCAGGGAAAGGTCCTACGAGCAGTACGTC.

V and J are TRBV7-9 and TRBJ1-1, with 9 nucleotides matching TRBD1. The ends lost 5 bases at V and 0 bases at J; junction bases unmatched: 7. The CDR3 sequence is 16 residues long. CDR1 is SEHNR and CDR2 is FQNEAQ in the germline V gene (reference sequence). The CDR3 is CASSHPGQGMNTEAFF. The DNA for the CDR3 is TGTGCCAGCAGCCATCCGGGACAGGGCATGAACACTGAAGCTTTCTTT.

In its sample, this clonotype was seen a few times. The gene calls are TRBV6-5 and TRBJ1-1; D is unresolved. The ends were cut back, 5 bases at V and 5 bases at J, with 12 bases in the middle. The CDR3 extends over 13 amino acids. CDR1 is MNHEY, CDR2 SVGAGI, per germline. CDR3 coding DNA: TGTGCCAGCAGTCCTCAGGCGAGGACTGAAGCTTTCTTT. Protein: CASSPQARTEAFF.

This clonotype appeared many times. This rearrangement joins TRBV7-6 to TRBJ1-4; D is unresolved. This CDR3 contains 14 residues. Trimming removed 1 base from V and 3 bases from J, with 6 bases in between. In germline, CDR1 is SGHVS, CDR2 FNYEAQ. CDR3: CASSLGMANEKLFF. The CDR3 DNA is TGTGCCAGCAGCTTAGGAATGGCTAATGAAAAACTGTTTTTT.

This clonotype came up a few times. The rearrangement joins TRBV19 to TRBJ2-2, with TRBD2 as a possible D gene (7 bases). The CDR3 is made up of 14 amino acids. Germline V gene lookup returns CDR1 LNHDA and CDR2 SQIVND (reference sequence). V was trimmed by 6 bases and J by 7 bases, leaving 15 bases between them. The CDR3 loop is CASRYGGPDGELFF. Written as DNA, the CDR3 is TGTGCCAGTAGATACGGGGGGCCGGACGGGGAGCTGTTTTTT. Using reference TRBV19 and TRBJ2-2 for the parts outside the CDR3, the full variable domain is DGGITQSPKYLFRKEGQNVTLSCEQNLNHDAMYWYRQDPGQGLRLIYYSQIVNDFQKGDIAEGYSVSREKKESFPLTVTSAQKNPTAFYLCASRYGGPDGELFFGEGSRLTVL.

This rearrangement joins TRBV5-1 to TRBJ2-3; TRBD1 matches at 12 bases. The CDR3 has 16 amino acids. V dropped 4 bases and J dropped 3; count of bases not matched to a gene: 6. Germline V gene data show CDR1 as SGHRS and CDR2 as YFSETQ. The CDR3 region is CASSGGTGGGTDTQYF. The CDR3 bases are TGCGCCAGCAGCGGAGGGACAGGGGGCGGAACAGATACGCAGTATTTT.

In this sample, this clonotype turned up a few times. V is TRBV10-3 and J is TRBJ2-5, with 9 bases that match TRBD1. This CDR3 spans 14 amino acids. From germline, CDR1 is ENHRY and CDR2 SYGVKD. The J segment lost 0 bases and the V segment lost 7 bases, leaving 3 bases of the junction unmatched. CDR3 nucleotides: TGTGCCATCATTCGGGACAGGGACCAAGAGACCCAGTACTTC. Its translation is CAIIRDRDQETQYF.

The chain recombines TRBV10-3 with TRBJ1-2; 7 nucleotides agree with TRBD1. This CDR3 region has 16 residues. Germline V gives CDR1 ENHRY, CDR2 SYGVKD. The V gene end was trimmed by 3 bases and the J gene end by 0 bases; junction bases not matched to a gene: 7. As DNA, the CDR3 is TGTGCCATCAGTGACCCGGGACAGTCAGCTAACTATGGCTACACCTTC. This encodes CAISDPGQSANYGYTF.

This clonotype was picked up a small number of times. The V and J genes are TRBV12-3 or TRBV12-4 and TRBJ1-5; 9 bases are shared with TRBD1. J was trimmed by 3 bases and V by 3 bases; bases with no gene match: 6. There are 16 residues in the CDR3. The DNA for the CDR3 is TGTGCCAGCAGTTTCCCCGGGACAGGGAACAATCAGCCCCAGCATTTT. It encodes CASSFPGTGNNQPQHF.

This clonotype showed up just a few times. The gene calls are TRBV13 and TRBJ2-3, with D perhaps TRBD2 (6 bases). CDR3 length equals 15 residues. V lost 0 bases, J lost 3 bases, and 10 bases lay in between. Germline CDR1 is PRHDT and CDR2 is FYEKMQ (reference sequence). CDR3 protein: CASSLGHRGTDTQYF. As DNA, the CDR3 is TGTGCCAGCAGCTTAGGTCATCGGGGGACAGATACGCAGTATTTT.

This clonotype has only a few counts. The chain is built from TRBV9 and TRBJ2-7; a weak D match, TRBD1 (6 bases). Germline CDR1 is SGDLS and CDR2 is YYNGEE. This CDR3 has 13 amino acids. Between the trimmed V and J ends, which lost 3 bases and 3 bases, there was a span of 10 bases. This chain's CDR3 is CASSAKTGYEQYF. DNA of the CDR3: TGTGCCAGCAGCGCAAAGACAGGCTACGAGCAGTACTTC.

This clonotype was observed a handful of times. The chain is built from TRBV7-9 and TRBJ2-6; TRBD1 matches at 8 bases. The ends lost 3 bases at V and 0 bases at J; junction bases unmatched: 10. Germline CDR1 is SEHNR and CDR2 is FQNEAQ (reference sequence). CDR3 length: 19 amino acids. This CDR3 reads CASSLATGGPSSGANVLTF. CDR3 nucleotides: TGTGCCAGCAGCTTGGCTACAGGGGGACCCAGCTCTGGGGCCAACGTCCTGACTTTC.

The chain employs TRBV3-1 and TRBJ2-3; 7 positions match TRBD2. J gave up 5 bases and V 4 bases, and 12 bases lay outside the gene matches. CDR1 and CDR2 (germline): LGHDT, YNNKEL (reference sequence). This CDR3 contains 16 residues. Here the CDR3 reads CASSPPRTRRRDTQYF. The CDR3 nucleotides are TGTGCCAGCAGCCCCCCCAGGACTAGAAGGCGAGATACGCAGTATTTT.

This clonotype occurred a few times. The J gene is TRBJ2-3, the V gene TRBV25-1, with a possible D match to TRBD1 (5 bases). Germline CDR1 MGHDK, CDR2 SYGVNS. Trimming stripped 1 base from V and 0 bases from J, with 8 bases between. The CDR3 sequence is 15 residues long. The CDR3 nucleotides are TGTGCCAGCAGTGAATGGGCAGGGAGCACAGATACGCAGTATTTT. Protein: CASSEWAGSTDTQYF.

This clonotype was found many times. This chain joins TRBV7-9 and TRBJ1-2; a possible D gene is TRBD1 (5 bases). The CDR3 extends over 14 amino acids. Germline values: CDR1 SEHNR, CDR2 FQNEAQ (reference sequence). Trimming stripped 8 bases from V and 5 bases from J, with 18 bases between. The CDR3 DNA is TGTGCCAGCGATTTAGTCGGGGCCCCTTATGGCTACACCTTC. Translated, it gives CASDLVGAPYGYTF.

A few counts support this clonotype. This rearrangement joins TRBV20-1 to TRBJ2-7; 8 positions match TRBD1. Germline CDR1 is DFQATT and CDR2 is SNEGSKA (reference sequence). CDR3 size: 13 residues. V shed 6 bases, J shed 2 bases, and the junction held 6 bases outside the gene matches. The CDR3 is CSALTRGPYEQYV. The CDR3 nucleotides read TGCAGTGCATTAACCAGGGGGCCCTACGAGCAGTACGTC.

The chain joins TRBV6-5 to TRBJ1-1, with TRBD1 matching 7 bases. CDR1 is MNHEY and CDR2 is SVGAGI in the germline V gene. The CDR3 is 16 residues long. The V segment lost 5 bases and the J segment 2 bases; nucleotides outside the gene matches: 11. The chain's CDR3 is CASSHEGARTNTEAFF. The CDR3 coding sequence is TGTGCCAGCAGTCACGAGGGGGCGCGGACAAACACTGAAGCTTTCTTT.